This note documents a single T cell receptor beta chain sequence. Its matching antigen is unknown. This sample is part of a study of T cells after posttransplantation cyclophosphamide. Study results and limitations: Later post-transplant blood repertoires were often dominated by donor CD8+ memory clones. TRB overlap between skin or GI tissue T cells and blood was limited. TRB clonality was highly associated with recipient CMV seropositivity and reactivation.

Sequenced by immunoSEQ multiplex PCR; TCRdb stores in-frame clones only, minus some. In the table there are tens of thousands of clones, almost 75% of which are singletons. Peripheral blood was collected from the related graft donor on the marrow donation day. Germline CDR1 SGHNT, CDR2 YYREEE (reference sequence). CDR3 size: 15 residues. The V end was cut by 3 bases, the J end by 0 bases, with 11 bases between. The chain joins TRBV5-4 to TRBJ2-3; D may be TRBD2 (5 bases). The sequencing sample was made of memory CD4+ T cells sorted from PBMCs. This TCR was sampled from a woman aged 55-75 years in good health, CMV-negative, and a related stem cell transplant donor. As DNA, the CDR3 is TGTGCCAGCAGCTGGGAGCTCTTTAGCACAGATACGCAGTATTTT. Protein: CASSWELFSTDTQYF.